The T cell receptor (beta chain) described here comes from a study of cytotoxic CD8 clonotypes in ibrutinib-treated CLL. The sample holds a few counts of this clone. Data came from immunoSEQ multiplex PCR; TCRdb stores just in-frame clones and leaves some out. The sample lists 150,000 to 250,000 clones; 72% were seen once. CDR3 length: 14 amino acids. The germline V gene has CDR1 SEHNR and CDR2 FQNEAQ (reference sequence). V was pared by 2 bases and J by 5 bases, with 10 bases between. The genes are TRBV7-9 and TRBJ2-1; unclear D gene. The TCR comes from a human donor with chronic lymphocytic leukemia. Source: PBMCs, taken after 24 months of ibrutinib treatment. In DNA form, the CDR3 reads TGTGCCAGCAGCTTATCCGGCAGTAACAATGAGCAGTTCTTC. Translated: CASSLSGSNNEQFF.